This TCR beta chain originates from a study of identifying expanded T cells in peripheral blood. This clone was seen only once. The target antigen is unknown. Clones were read by immunoSEQ multiplex PCR, and TCRdb kept only the in-frame ones, dropping some. The sample records 100,000 to 150,000 clones, approximately 80% being singletons. Collection occurred without any documented infections or immune events in donors. Study-wide points: Across healthy donors, higher total template counts meant significantly greater approximately two-week count variance. Technical replicates showed roughly 1.2 changed clones; two weeks around 15; four weeks 19.

This TCR was sampled from a person aged 18-70 years in good health. The sequencing input was blood.

This CDR3 is CASSIEENTEAFF. CDR3 nucleotide sequence: TGTGCCAGTAGTATAGAGGAGAACACTGAAGCTTTCTTT. The chain uses TRBV19 and TRBJ1-1; no definite D call. This CDR3 spans 13 amino acids. CDR1 and CDR2 (germline): LNHDA, SQIVND (reference sequence). Trimming cost V 0 bases and J 1 base, with 3 bases left between them. The full variable domain, with the rest looked up from reference TRBV19 and TRBJ1-1, is DGGITQSPKYLFRKEGQNVTLSCEQNLNHDAMYWYRQDPGQGLRLIYYSQIVNDFQKGDIAEGYSVSREKKESFPLTVTSAQKNPTAFYLCASSIEENTEAFFGQGTRLTVV.